Presented here are 11 T cell receptor beta chains from one specimen sequenced in a study of Ad26.COV2.S vaccination and SARS-CoV-2 variants. Treatment here: around 19 received Ad26.COV2.S at low or high dose, single or two shots; about 5 received placebo; per-sample allocation not given. All samples were drawn on day 63, counting from the first vaccine or placebo injection. Produced via immunoSEQ multiplex PCR; TCRdb's table is partial and in-frame only. The repertoire holds about 680,000 clones, with more than 80% as singletons. Sequenced here: peripheral blood, sampled in a trial of Ad26.COV2.S vaccine versus placebo. The receptors stem from a person aged 18 to 65 who received the Ad26.COV2.S COVID-19 vaccine or a placebo.

The V call is TRBV6-5, the J call TRBJ1-1; D is undetermined. V dropped 2 bases and J dropped 1 base, with 8 bases sitting between them. Per the germline V gene, CDR1 is MNHEY and CDR2 is SVGAGI. The CDR3 has 14 amino acids. This chain's CDR3 is CASSYGSGNTEAFF. CDR3 nucleotide sequence: TGTGCCAGCAGTTACGGTTCGGGGAACACTGAAGCTTTCTTT.

This rearrangement joins TRBV24-1 to TRBJ2-1; 7 bases fit TRBD1. V gave up 4 bases and J gave up 1 base; unmatched junction bases: 6. Germline CDR1 reads KGHDR; CDR2 reads SFDVKD. This CDR3 spans 16 amino acids. CDR3: CATSDSYRGSYNEQFF. CDR3 DNA sequence: TGTGCCACCAGTGACTCGTACAGGGGATCCTACAATGAGCAGTTCTTC.

The chain links TRBV18 to TRBJ2-3; a weak D match, TRBD1 (6 bases). The CDR3 consists of 14 residues. The germline V gene encodes CDR1 KGHSH and CDR2 LQKENI. V lost 4 bases and J 4 bases, leaving 12 bases between the germline ends. Written as DNA, the CDR3 is TGTGCCAGCTCACTACAGGGTAGCGCAGATACGCAGTATTTT. Translating gives CASSLQGSADTQYF.

The V gene is TRBV6-5, the J gene TRBJ2-3; the D is unclear. CDR3 size: 13 residues. V lost 2 bases to trimming and J lost 3 bases, with 6 bases between them. Germline loops: CDR1 MNHEY, CDR2 SVGAGI. In nucleotides, the CDR3 is TGTGCCAGCAGTTACCGTGTAACAGATACGCAGTATTTT. This encodes CASSYRVTDTQYF.

The rearrangement uses TRBV19 and TRBJ1-6; 7 positions match TRBD1. The germline CDR1 and CDR2 sequences are LNHDA and SQIVND (reference sequence). Trimming at V came to 8 bases and at J to 9 bases, leaving 19 bases not matched to a gene. The CDR3 is 17 residues long. CDR3 residues: CASRFRTGTAPSSPLHF. CDR3 sequence (DNA): TGTGCCAGTCGGTTCAGGACCGGGACAGCTCCATCTTCACCCCTCCACTTT.

The chain couples TRBV6-5 to TRBJ2-1; 7 bases are shared with TRBD1. Germline V lookup: CDR1 MNHEY, CDR2 SVGAGI. The CDR3 is 12 residues long. Germline trimming cut 5 bases from V and 8 bases from J; bases unmatched to any gene: 3. This chain's CDR3 is CASSTGVDEQFF. CDR3 bases: TGTGCCAGCAGTACAGGGGTCGATGAGCAGTTCTTC.

This chain links TRBV18 with TRBJ2-2; D tentatively reads TRBD1 or TRBD2 (5 bases each). Trimming cost V 3 bases and J 4 bases, with 12 bases left between them. CDR1 is KGHSH, CDR2 LQKENI, per germline. The CDR3 length is 15 residues. CDR3 nucleotide sequence: TGTGCCAGCTCACCGGGACGGCCCGGCACCGGGGAGCTGTTTTTT. It encodes CASSPGRPGTGELFF.

This chain links TRBV3-1 (or the pseudogene TRBV3-2) with TRBJ1-5; D ambiguous. This CDR3 is 14 amino acids long. Per germline, CDR1 LGHDT and CDR2 YNNKEL (reference sequence). The V and J ends lost 1 base and 0 bases respectively, with 4 bases between them. DNA for the CDR3: TGTGCCAGCAGCCAAGGGCTTAGCAATCAGCCCCAGCATTTT. Translated: CASSQGLSNQPQHF.

The rearrangement uses TRBV9 and TRBJ1-6; D might be TRBD1 (6 bases). The CDR3 is 14 residues long. Germline CDR1 and CDR2: SGDLS and YYNGEE. V lost 3 bases, J lost 7 bases, and 11 bases lay in between. The CDR3 reads CASSEGVRNSPLHF. The CDR3 nucleotides read TGTGCCAGCAGCGAGGGGGTACGGAATTCACCCCTCCACTTT.

As concerns this clone: A much larger clone lies one base from this, so it may be a read error. Other DNA sequences from this sample encode an identical CDR3 as well. The chain is built from TRBV12-3 or TRBV12-4 and TRBJ1-1; 7 bases fit TRBD1. This CDR3 region has 13 residues. The J segment lost 1 base and the V segment lost 4 bases, leaving 0 bases of the junction unmatched. CDR3 sequence: CASSWTGNTEAFF. Here the CDR3 DNA reads TGTGCCAGCAGTTGGACAGGGAACACTGAAGCTTTCTTT.

This chain uses TRBV30 with TRBJ2-1; D gene ambiguous. Deletions cut 3 bases from V and 7 bases from J, with 7 bases between. The CDR3 spans 11 residues. Per germline, CDR1 GTSNPN and CDR2 SVGIG (reference sequence). CDR3 nucleotides: TGTGCCTGGAGCCCGAGGAATGAGCAGTTCTTC. As protein: CAWSPRNEQFF.